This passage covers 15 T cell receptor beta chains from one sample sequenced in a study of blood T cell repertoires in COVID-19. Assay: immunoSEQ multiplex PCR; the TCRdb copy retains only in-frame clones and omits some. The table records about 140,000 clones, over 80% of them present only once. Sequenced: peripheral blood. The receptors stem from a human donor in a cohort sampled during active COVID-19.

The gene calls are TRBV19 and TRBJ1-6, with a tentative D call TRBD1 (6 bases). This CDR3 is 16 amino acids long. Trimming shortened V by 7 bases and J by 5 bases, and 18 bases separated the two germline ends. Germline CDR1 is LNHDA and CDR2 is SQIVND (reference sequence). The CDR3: CASTKGSGHNNSPLHF. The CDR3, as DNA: TGTGCCAGTACGAAGGGTTCGGGACACAATAATTCACCCCTCCACTTT.

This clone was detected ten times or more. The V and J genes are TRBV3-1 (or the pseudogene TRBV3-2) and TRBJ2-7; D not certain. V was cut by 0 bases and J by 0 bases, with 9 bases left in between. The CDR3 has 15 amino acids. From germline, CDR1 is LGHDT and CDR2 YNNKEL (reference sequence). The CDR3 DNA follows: TGTGCCAGCAGCCAAGAGGCGGTTCCCTCCTACGAGCAGTACTTC. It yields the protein CASSQEAVPSYEQYF.

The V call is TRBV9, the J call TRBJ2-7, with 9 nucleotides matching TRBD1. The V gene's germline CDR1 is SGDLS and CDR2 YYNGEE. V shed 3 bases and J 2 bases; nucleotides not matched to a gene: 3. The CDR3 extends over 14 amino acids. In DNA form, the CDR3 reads TGTGCCAGCAGCGGGGGGACAGGGACCTACGAGCAGTACTTC. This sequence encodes CASSGGTGTYEQYF.

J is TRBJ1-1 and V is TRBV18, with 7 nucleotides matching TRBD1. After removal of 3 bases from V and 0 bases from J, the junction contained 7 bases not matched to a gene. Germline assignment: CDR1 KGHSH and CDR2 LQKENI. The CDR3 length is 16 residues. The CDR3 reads CASSPQKQGMNTEAFF. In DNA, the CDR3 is TGTGCCAGCTCACCTCAGAAACAGGGGATGAACACTGAAGCTTTCTTT.

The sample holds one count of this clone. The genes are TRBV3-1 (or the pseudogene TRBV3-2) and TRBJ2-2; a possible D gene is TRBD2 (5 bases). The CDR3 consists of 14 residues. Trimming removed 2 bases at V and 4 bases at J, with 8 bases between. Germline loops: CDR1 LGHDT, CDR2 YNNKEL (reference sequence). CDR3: CASSQTRGTGELFF. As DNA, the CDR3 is TGTGCCAGCAGCCAAACCCGGGGCACCGGGGAGCTGTTTTTT.

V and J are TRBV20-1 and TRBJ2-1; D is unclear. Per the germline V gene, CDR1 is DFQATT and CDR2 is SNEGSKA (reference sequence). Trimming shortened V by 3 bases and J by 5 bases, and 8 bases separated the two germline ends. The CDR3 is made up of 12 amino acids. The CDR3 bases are TGCAGTGCTAGTTTACAGAACAATGAGCAGTTCTTC. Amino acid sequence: CSASLQNNEQFF.

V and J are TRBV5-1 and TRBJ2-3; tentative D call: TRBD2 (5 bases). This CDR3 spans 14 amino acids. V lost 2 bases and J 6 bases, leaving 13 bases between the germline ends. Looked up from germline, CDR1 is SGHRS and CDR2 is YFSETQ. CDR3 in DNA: TGCGCCAGCAGCTTCGGGGATTCAACGGATACGCAGTATTTT. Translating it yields CASSFGDSTDTQYF.

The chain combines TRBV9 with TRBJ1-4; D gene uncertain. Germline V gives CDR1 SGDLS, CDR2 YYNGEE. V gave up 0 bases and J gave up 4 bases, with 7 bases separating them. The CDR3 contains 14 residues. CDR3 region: CASSVDGVNEKLFF. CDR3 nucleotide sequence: TGTGCCAGCAGCGTAGACGGGGTTAATGAAAAACTGTTTTTT.

For the CDR3, the DNA is TGTGCCAGTTCTTTAGGGGCGGGAGGAGTCACCGGGGAGCTGTTTTTT. It yields the protein CASSLGAGGVTGELFF. The chain carries TRBV5-4 and TRBJ2-2, with TRBD2 matching 8 bases. The germline V gene has CDR1 SGHNT and CDR2 YYREEE (reference sequence). The J segment lost 4 bases and the V segment lost 8 bases, leaving 13 bases of the junction unmatched. This CDR3 is 16 amino acids long.

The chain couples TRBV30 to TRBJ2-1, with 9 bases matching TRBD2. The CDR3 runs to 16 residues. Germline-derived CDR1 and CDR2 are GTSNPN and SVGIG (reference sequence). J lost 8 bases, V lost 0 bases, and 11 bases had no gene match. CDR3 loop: CAWSVPSGGRGYEQFF. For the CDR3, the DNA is TGTGCCTGGAGTGTACCCTCGGGCGGGAGGGGGTATGAGCAGTTCTTC.

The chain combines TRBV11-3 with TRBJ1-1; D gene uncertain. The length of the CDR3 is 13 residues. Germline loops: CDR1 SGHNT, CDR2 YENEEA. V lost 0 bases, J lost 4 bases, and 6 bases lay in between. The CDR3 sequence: CASSLDTGTEAFF. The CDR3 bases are TGTGCCAGCAGCTTAGATACGGGCACTGAAGCTTTCTTT.

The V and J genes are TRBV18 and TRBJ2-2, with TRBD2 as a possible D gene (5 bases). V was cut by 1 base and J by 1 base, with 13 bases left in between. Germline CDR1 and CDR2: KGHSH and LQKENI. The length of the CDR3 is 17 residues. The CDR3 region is CASSPQARGLNTGELFF. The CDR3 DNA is TGTGCCAGCTCACCACAGGCCCGGGGTCTGAACACCGGGGAGCTGTTTTTT.

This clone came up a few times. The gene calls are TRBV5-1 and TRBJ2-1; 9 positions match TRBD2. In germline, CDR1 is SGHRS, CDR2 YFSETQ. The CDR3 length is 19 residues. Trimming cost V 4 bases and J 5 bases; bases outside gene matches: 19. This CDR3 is CASSPMGGKGAGGNNEQFF. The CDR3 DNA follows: TGCGCCAGCAGCCCGATGGGGGGAAAGGGAGCGGGAGGAAACAATGAGCAGTTCTTC.

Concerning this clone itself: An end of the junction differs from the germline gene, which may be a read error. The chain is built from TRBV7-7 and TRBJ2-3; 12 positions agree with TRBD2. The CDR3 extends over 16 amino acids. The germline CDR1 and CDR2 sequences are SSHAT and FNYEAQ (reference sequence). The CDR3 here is CASSYGLAGSTDTQYF. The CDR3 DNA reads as TGTGCTAGCAGCTACGGACTAGCGGGGTCCACAGATACGCAGTATTTT.

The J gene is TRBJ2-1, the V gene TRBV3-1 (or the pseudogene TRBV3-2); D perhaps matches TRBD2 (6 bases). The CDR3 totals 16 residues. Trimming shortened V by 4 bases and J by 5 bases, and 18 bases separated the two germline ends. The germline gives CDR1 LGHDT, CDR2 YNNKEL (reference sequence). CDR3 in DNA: TGTGCCAGCAGCCCCCTGGGACTTGGCCCACACAATGAGCAGTTCTTC. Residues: CASSPLGLGPHNEQFF.